Listed below are T cell receptor beta chains from one sample, sequenced in a study of blood T cell repertoires in COVID-19. Assay: immunoSEQ multiplex PCR; the TCRdb copy retains only in-frame clones and omits some. The sample has tens of thousands of clones, 90% seen once. The sequenced sample was peripheral blood. These receptors were taken from a human donor with active COVID-19. The donor label of this sample is uncertain. Each CDR3 is given without its conserved first and last residue. The D gene is left open where the match is weak. Only part of the rows carry a size: once, few, many, or a class if the clone is expanded.

d_call: TRBD1; v_call: TRBV5-1; clone_size: few; cdr3_aa: ASSLGGAEQY
d_call: TRBD2; v_call: TRBV7-2; clone_size: .; cdr3_aa: ASSLVGGTPYEQY
d_call: TRBD2; v_call: TRBV9; clone_size: .; cdr3_aa: ASSVESGGFTDTQY
d_call: TRBD1; v_call: TRBV27; clone_size: .; cdr3_aa: ASSKGPGQGRHNEQF
d_call: TRBD1; v_call: TRBV2; clone_size: .; cdr3_aa: AGSRGDRGGETQY
d_call: TRBD2; v_call: TRBV2; clone_size: .; cdr3_aa: ASSYTSGRADTQY
d_call: TRBD1; v_call: TRBV4-3; clone_size: .; cdr3_aa: ASSQSGTVSYEQY
d_call: TRBD1; v_call: TRBV27; clone_size: .; cdr3_aa: ASSLTGTGRGNTIY
d_call: .; v_call: TRBV28; clone_size: .; cdr3_aa: ASSLRTPDQPQH
d_call: TRBD2; v_call: TRBV5-4; clone_size: .; cdr3_aa: ASGVAGVPEQF
d_call: .; v_call: TRBV10-3; clone_size: .; cdr3_aa: AIRNSRDTQY
d_call: .; v_call: TRBV6-5; clone_size: .; cdr3_aa: ASSYGLAGPTGELF
d_call: TRBD1; v_call: TRBV4-3; clone_size: .; cdr3_aa: ASSQGTGTGGSNEQF
d_call: TRBD1; v_call: TRBV10-2; clone_size: few; cdr3_aa: ASSQTGGRDSPLH
d_call: .; v_call: TRBV5-1; clone_size: .; cdr3_aa: ASSLDGDFDAEAF
d_call: TRBD1; v_call: TRBV28; clone_size: .; cdr3_aa: ASSGTGASYGYT
d_call: .; v_call: TRBV11-2; clone_size: .; cdr3_aa: ASSFQAGSLYGEQF
d_call: .; v_call: TRBV21-1; clone_size: .; cdr3_aa: ASSLRTGRTFSGANVLT
d_call: .; v_call: TRBV11-2; clone_size: few; cdr3_aa: ASSLLGVGDTQY
d_call: TRBD2; v_call: TRBV9; clone_size: .; cdr3_aa: ASSASIAGNSYNEQF
d_call: TRBD1; v_call: TRBV18; clone_size: .; cdr3_aa: ASSPPNRGLIYNEQF
d_call: TRBD1; v_call: TRBV4-2; clone_size: .; cdr3_aa: ASSQIAQGVQNIQY
d_call: TRBD1; v_call: TRBV7-2; clone_size: .; cdr3_aa: ASSLDRGRQETQY
d_call: .; v_call: TRBV7-9; clone_size: few; cdr3_aa: ASSYDGVQPQH
d_call: TRBD1; v_call: TRBV6-5; clone_size: .; cdr3_aa: ASNPTGGRVGAF
d_call: .; v_call: TRBV28; clone_size: .; cdr3_aa: ASSLFAGGNQPQH
d_call: TRBD1; v_call: TRBV19; clone_size: .; cdr3_aa: ASIDRGNTGELF
d_call: TRBD1; v_call: TRBV10-3; clone_size: .; cdr3_aa: AISERTGGYYGYT
d_call: .; v_call: TRBV15; clone_size: .; cdr3_aa: ATSRAAGARTDTQY
d_call: TRBD1; v_call: TRBV12-3/TRBV12-4; clone_size: few; cdr3_aa: ASRAQGNYGYT